These T cell receptor beta chains were read from a single sample in a study of spatial heterogeneity in lung cancer. Each CDR3 protein gets one entry after TCRdb re-called the 5' RACE reads with MiXCR. The sample holds fewer than 55,000 distinct CDR3 sequences, under 8% seen once. Sequencing used PBMCs, obtained at follow-up. These receptors originate from a female donor with early-stage non-small cell lung cancer. Both conserved end residues are part of each CDR3. The D gene is left open where the match is weak. Rows may omit the clone size; those that give it use once, few, many or a size class.

TRBD1	TRBV4-1	TRBJ1-5	many	CASSLLTGPSNQPQHF	TGCGCCAGCAGCCTTCTGACAGGGCCTAGCAATCAGCCCCAGCATTTT
NA	TRBV29-1	TRBJ1-2	few	CSVESSSPENYGYTF	TGCAGCGTTGAATCCTCGAGCCCCGAGAACTATGGCTACACCTTC
NA	TRBV11-2	TRBJ1-2	many	CASSLGNRASYGYTF	TGTGCCAGCAGCTTAGGCAACAGGGCTTCCTATGGCTACACCTTC
NA	TRBV24-1	TRBJ2-3	many	CATSEFQGPTDTQYF	TGTGCCACCAGTGAGTTCCAGGGACCCACAGATACGCAGTATTTT
NA	TRBV7-9	TRBJ2-7	many	CASSSPVTNLRVQDYEQYF	TGTGCCAGCAGCTCCCCAGTGACCAATCTCAGGGTCCAAGACTACGAGCAGTACTTC
TRBD1	TRBV2	TRBJ2-7	medium-sized	CASSAGTGMYEQYF	TGTGCCAGCAGTGCCGGGACAGGGATGTACGAGCAGTACTTC
TRBD1	TRBV11-2	TRBJ2-5	many	CASSSWGTGVAETQYF	TGTGCCAGCAGCTCATGGGGGACAGGAGTCGCGGAGACCCAGTACTTC
NA	TRBV6-5	TRBJ2-3	many	CASRDYADTQYF	TGTGCCAGCAGGGATTACGCAGATACGCAGTATTTT
NA	TRBV6-5	TRBJ1-1	few	CASSPGTFEAFF	TGTGCCAGCAGCCCCGGGACATTCGAAGCTTTCTTT
TRBD1	TRBV27	TRBJ1-6	few	CASSARQGTHSPLHF	TGTGCCAGCAGTGCCCGACAGGGGACACATTCACCCCTCCACTTT
NA	TRBV6-5	TRBJ1-5	few	CASSYSGTGDQPQHF	TGTGCCAGCAGTTACTCGGGGACTGGTGATCAGCCCCAGCATTTT
NA	TRBV3-1	TRBJ2-3	many	CASSQSGAVVGTQYF	TGTGCCAGCAGCCAGTCGGGGGCGGTCGTCGGTACGCAGTATTTT
NA	TRBV6-6	TRBJ2-2	many	CASSLGQGTTGELFF	TGTGCCAGCAGTTTAGGGCAGGGGACGACCGGGGAGCTGTTTTTT
NA	TRBV20-1	TRBJ2-7	NA	CSASGQGTREQYF	TGCAGTGCTAGCGGGCAGGGAACGCGCGAGCAGTACTTC
NA	TRBV7-9	TRBJ2-5	many	CASSPSDRVTQYF	TGTGCCAGCAGCCCCTCGGATAGAGTGACCCAGTACTTC
TRBD2	TRBV11-2	TRBJ2-7	NA	CVSSFSGGAGYEQYF	TGTGTCAGCAGCTTTAGCGGGGGAGCAGGCTACGAGCAGTACTTC
NA	TRBV28	TRBJ1-3	NA	CASSPPDRLTGNTIYF	TGTGCCAGCAGTCCGCCCGACAGGCTAACTGGAAACACCATATATTTT
NA	TRBV18	TRBJ2-1	few	CASSPPGRDYNEQFF	TGTGCCAGCTCACCACCTGGTCGCGACTACAATGAGCAGTTCTTC
NA	TRBV5-1	TRBJ2-3	NA	CASSRDDSTDTQYF	TGCGCCAGCAGCAGAGACGACAGCACAGATACGCAGTATTTT
TRBD1	TRBV20-1	TRBJ1-4	few	CSGTDYYEKLFF	TGCAGCGGGACAGACTATTATGAAAAACTGTTTTTT
NA	TRBV7-2	TRBJ2-1	many	CASSISYNEQFF	TGTGCCAGCAGCATTTCCTACAATGAGCAGTTCTTC
TRBD1	TRBV24-1	TRBJ2-3	few	CATSARDRSTDTQYF	TGTGCCACCAGTGCCCGGGACAGGAGCACAGATACGCAGTATTTT
TRBD1	TRBV3-1	TRBJ2-6	NA	CASSLKGGSFTSSGANVLTF	TGTGCCAGCAGCCTCAAAGGGGGCAGCTTCACGAGCTCTGGGGCCAACGTCCTGACTTTC
TRBD1	TRBV24-1	TRBJ1-1	few	CATRSSWDRNTEAFF	TGTGCCACCAGAAGTTCCTGGGACAGGAACACTGAAGCTTTCTTT
NA	TRBV12-3/TRBV12-4	TRBJ1-5	few	CASSSRPNSNQPQHF	TGTGCCAGCAGTTCCCGACCGAACTCTAATCAGCCCCAGCATTTT
NA	TRBV6-6	TRBJ2-3	many	CASLPGGSDTQYF	TGTGCCAGCCTTCCTGGGGGTTCAGATACGCAGTATTTT
TRBD2	TRBV7-9	TRBJ2-4	NA	CASSPSGGARHIQYF	TGTGCCAGCAGCCCGAGCGGGGGGGCTCGTCACATTCAGTACTTC
TRBD2	TRBV5-1	TRBJ2-3	many	CASSYREPGGDNTQYF	TGCGCCAGCAGCTACCGGGAGCCCGGGGGGGATAATACGCAGTATTTT
TRBD2	TRBV5-4	TRBJ2-1	many	CASSTGLAGYSYNEQFF	TGTGCCAGCAGCACAGGACTAGCGGGCTACTCCTACAATGAGCAGTTCTTC
NA	TRBV3-1	TRBJ2-7	NA	CASSQDRSSEQYF	TGTGCCAGCAGCCAAGATAGGAGCAGCGAGCAGTACTTC
NA	TRBV6-2/TRBV6-3	TRBJ2-2	many	CASGLYTGELFF	TGTGCCAGCGGGTTATACACCGGGGAGCTGTTTTTT
TRBD2	TRBV12-5	TRBJ2-3	many	CASGSSGGATDTQYF	TGTGCTAGTGGTTCCAGCGGGGGGGCCACAGATACGCAGTATTTT
TRBD2	TRBV6-1	TRBJ2-1	NA	CASTRLAGGLDEQFF	TGTGCCAGCACTCGACTAGCGGGGGGGTTGGATGAGCAGTTCTTC